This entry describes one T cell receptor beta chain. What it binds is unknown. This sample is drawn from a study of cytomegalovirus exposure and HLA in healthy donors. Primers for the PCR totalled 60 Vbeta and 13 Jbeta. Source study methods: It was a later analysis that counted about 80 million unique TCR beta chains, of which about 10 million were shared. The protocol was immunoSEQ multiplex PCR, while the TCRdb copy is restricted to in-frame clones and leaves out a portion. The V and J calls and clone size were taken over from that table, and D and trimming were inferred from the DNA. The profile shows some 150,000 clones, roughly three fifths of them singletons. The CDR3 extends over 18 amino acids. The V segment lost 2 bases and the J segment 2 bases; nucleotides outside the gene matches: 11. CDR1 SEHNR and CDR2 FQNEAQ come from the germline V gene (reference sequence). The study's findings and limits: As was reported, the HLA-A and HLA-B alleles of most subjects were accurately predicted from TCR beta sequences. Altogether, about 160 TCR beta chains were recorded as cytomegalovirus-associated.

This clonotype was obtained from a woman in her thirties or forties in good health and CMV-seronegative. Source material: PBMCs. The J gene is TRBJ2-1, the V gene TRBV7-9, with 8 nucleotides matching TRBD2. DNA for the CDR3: TGTGCCAGCAGCTTACCCAGGCGGGGGGCCGAAACCTACAATGAGCAGTTCTTC. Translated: CASSLPRRGAETYNEQFF.